The table lists the clone carrying this TCR beta chain with a few counts. Measured with immunoSEQ multiplex PCR; TCRdb has only the in-frame clones, and not every one. Of about 19,000 clones in the sample, 60% to 80% were seen once. This sample was taken from a study of OX40 agonist ivuxolimab in advanced cancers. The CDR3 is 15 residues long. V was pared by 7 bases and J by 4 bases, with 8 bases of the junction left unmatched. Germline lookup yields CDR1 SNHLY and CDR2 FYNNEI. Peripheral blood came from all dose cohorts at three timepoints. The sequencing used CD4+ or CD8+ T cells sorted from blood, collected in a trial of the OX40 agonist ivuxolimab. This sequence joins TRBV2 and TRBJ1-5; TRBD1 matches 9 bases. This TCR was sampled from an adult with an advanced solid tumor such as melanoma, head and neck, liver or kidney cancer. The CDR3 DNA reads TGTGCCAGCAAGACCGGGACAGGGCGAAATCAGCCCCAGCATTTT. It translates to CASKTGTGRNQPQHF.